A single sample is the source of the 25 T cell receptor beta chains below, sequenced in a study of blood T cell repertoires in COVID-19. Repertoires were generated with immunoSEQ multiplex PCR, while TCRdb's copy carries only in-frame clones and drops some. The table includes roughly 250,000 clones, around 88% detected once. Sequences were obtained from PBMCs or T cells enriched from blood (not recorded which). These receptor sequences come from a woman between 40 and 55 years old with acute COVID-19.

This clone was picked up one time. J is TRBJ2-7 and V is TRBV10-3; D is possibly TRBD2 (5 bases). V was clipped by 3 bases and J by 1 base, with 7 bases between them. The CDR3 extends over 13 amino acids. Germline V gene data show CDR1 as ENHRY and CDR2 as SYGVKD. This chain's CDR3 is CAISDPGSYEQYF. CDR3 in DNA: TGTGCCATCAGTGACCCGGGATCCTACGAGCAGTACTTC.

The CDR3 DNA reads as TGTGCCAGCAGCTTAGCTCCTCCCAATGAGCAGTTCTTC. This gives the protein CASSLAPPNEQFF. The rearrangement links TRBV7-2 to TRBJ2-1, with D unclear. CDR3 length: 13 amino acids. Trimming cost V 0 bases and J 6 bases, with 6 bases left between them. Germline V gene data show CDR1 as SGHTA and CDR2 as FQGNSA.

This clone was counted a single time. This chain connects TRBV9 to TRBJ2-3; D is possibly TRBD2 (6 bases). Germline CDR1 SGDLS, CDR2 YYNGEE. This CDR3 comprises 15 residues. V shed 0 bases and J shed 4 bases, with 12 bases lying between them. Here the CDR3 DNA reads TGTGCCAGCAGCGTAGCTTACGGAGGGGCAGATACGCAGTATTTT. Its protein is CASSVAYGGADTQYF.

This chain connects TRBV19 to TRBJ1-4; a weak D match, TRBD1 (5 bases). Per the germline V gene, CDR1 is LNHDA and CDR2 is SQIVND (reference sequence). Trimming took 5 bases from V and 4 from J, leaving 14 bases between them. The CDR3 extends over 15 amino acids. The CDR3 DNA follows: TGTGCCAGTAGTCCCACAGGATCAGTTAATGAAAAACTGTTTTTT. It translates to CASSPTGSVNEKLFF.

This chain links TRBV6-4 with TRBJ1-6; D is undetermined. The CDR3 runs to 13 residues. The germline CDR1 and CDR2 sequences are MRHNA and SNTAGT. Trimming took 5 bases from V and 8 from J, leaving 10 bases between them. The CDR3 DNA sequence: TGTGCCAGCAGTTTGAACTTGCATTCACCCCTCCACTTT. Its translation is CASSLNLHSPLHF.

The chain uses TRBV6-5 and TRBJ2-2; 9 positions agree with TRBD2. This CDR3 region has 15 residues. J gave up 2 bases and V 5 bases, and 3 bases lay outside the gene matches. CDR1 is MNHEY and CDR2 is SVGAGI in the germline V gene. The DNA for the CDR3 is TGTGCCAGCAGTACCCTAGCGGGAAACACCGGGGAGCTGTTTTTT. This sequence encodes CASSTLAGNTGELFF.

This chain uses TRBV6-1 with TRBJ2-7; 9 positions match TRBD2. Looked up from germline, CDR1 is MNHNS and CDR2 is SASEGT. V lost 4 bases and J lost 0; bases outside the gene matches: 10. The CDR3 runs 17 residues. The DNA of the CDR3 is TGTGCCAGCAGTGGTTCGTCAAGCGGGAGGCCCTCCTACGAGCAGTACTTC. Translation gives CASSGSSSGRPSYEQYF.

J is TRBJ2-2 and V is TRBV4-2, with D possibly being TRBD2 (5 bases). The V end was cut by 4 bases, the J end by 5 bases, with 17 bases between. The CDR3 spans 16 residues. Germline assignment: CDR1 LGHNA and CDR2 YNFKEQ. Written as DNA, the CDR3 is TGTGCCAGCAGCCCCCGGACGGTCGGGGTAACCGGGGAGCTGTTTTTT. It encodes CASSPRTVGVTGELFF.

The rearrangement joins TRBV7-3 to TRBJ2-5; 7 nucleotides agree with TRBD1. Germline V gives CDR1 SGHTA, CDR2 FQGTGA. The CDR3 runs 14 residues. V dropped 5 bases and J dropped 1; count of bases not matched to a gene: 4. DNA for the CDR3: TGTGCCAGCAGCGAGACAGGGTTCCAAGAGACCCAGTACTTC. Encoded protein: CASSETGFQETQYF. Based on the CDR3 plus reference TRBV7-3 and TRBJ2-5, the full variable domain is GAGVSQTPSNKVTEKGKYVELRCDPISGHTALYWYRQSLGQGPEFLIYFQGTGAADDSGLPNDRFFAVRPEGSVSTLKIQRTERGDSAVYLCASSETGFQETQYFGPGTRLLVL.

The CDR3 nucleotides read TGTGCCAGCAGTTTCAGAGGGCAGACCTACGAGCAGTACTTC. Its translation: CASSFRGQTYEQYF. The V call is TRBV28, the J call TRBJ2-7; TRBD2 is a possible D gene (5 bases). The CDR3 contains 14 residues. V lost 3 bases, J lost 2 bases, and 11 bases lay in between. Germline V gene lookup returns CDR1 MDHEN and CDR2 SYDVKM. Supplemented by reference TRBV28 and TRBJ2-7, the full variable domain reads DVKVTQSSRYLVKRTGEKVFLECVQDMDHENMFWYRQDPGLGLRLIYFSYDVKMKEKGDIPEGYSVSREKKERFSLILESASTNQTSMYLCASSFRGQTYEQYFGPGTRLTVT.

The J gene is TRBJ2-7, the V gene TRBV29-1; no clear D gene. The CDR3 covers 11 residues. V was pared by 7 bases and J by 0 bases, with 7 bases between. Germline assignment: CDR1 SQVTM and CDR2 ANQGSEA. This CDR3 reads CSGLISYEQYF. The CDR3 region has the DNA TGCAGCGGACTGATCTCCTACGAGCAGTACTTC.

The chain is built from TRBV7-9 and TRBJ2-1; a weak D match, TRBD2 (6 bases). Trimming cost V 3 bases and J 0 bases, with 6 bases left between them. Germline loops: CDR1 SEHNR, CDR2 FQNEAQ (reference sequence). The CDR3 spans 14 residues. CDR3 amino acids: CASSLGGSYNEQFF. In nucleotides, the CDR3 is TGTGCCAGCAGCTTGGGGGGCTCCTACAATGAGCAGTTCTTC. Drawing the rest from reference TRBV7-9 and TRBJ2-1, the complete variable domain is DTGVSQNPRHKITKRGQNVTFRCDPISEHNRLYWYRQTLGQGPEFLTYFQNEAQLEKSRLLSDRFSAERPKGSFSTLEIQRTEQGDSAMYLCASSLGGSYNEQFFGPGTRLTVL.

In nucleotides, the CDR3 is TGTGCCTGGAGTGTACGAGCGGGAGGTGGGGATACGCAGTATTTT. Translating gives CAWSVRAGGGDTQYF. The chain links TRBV30 to TRBJ2-3; 9 bases agree with TRBD2. The germline V gene has CDR1 GTSNPN and CDR2 SVGIG (reference sequence). Germline trimming cut 0 bases from V and 6 bases from J; bases unmatched to any gene: 7. The CDR3 is 15 residues long.

The rearrangement uses TRBV30 and TRBJ2-7, with 9 bases lining up with TRBD1. The CDR3 consists of 14 residues. Trimming removed 4 bases from V and 6 bases from J; junction bases left unmatched: 10. The germline V gene encodes CDR1 GTSNPN and CDR2 SVGIG (reference sequence). In nucleotides, the CDR3 is TGTGCCTGGAATTCGGGACAGGGTGTAGGCGAGCAGTACTTC. It encodes CAWNSGQGVGEQYF.

This chain uses TRBV28 with TRBJ1-3; perhaps TRBD1 as D (5 bases). The CDR3 runs to 13 residues. Germline assignment: CDR1 MDHEN and CDR2 SYDVKM. V was clipped by 10 bases and J by 0 bases, with 10 bases between them. The CDR3 coding sequence is TGTGCCATCTTGACAGCCTCTGGAAACACCATATATTTT. It translates to CAILTASGNTIYF.

V and J are TRBV7-8 and TRBJ2-5; 8 positions match TRBD2. V gave up 4 bases and J gave up 7 bases; unmatched junction bases: 11. Germline V gene data show CDR1 as SGHVS and CDR2 as FQNEAQ. This CDR3 is 15 amino acids long. The CDR3 DNA reads TGTGCCAGCAGCTCCTTAACCGGGACTAGGAGGACCCAGTACTTC. This gives the protein CASSSLTGTRRTQYF.

This chain connects TRBV5-1 to TRBJ2-7; 10 nucleotides agree with TRBD2. The germline gives CDR1 SGHRS, CDR2 YFSETQ. Germline trimming cut 4 bases from V and 5 bases from J; bases unmatched to any gene: 9. The CDR3 is made up of 15 amino acids. This chain's CDR3 is CASSIASGSIHEQYF. The CDR3, as DNA: TGCGCCAGCAGCATCGCTAGCGGGAGTATCCACGAGCAGTACTTC. The full variable domain, completed using reference TRBV5-1 and TRBJ2-7, is KAGVTQTPRYLIKTRGQQVTLSCSPISGHRSVSWYQQTPGQGLQFLFEYFSETQRNKGNFPGRFSGRQFSNSRSEMNVSTLELGDSALYLCASSIASGSIHEQYFGPGTRLTVT.

On this clone itself: Distinct nucleotide sequences in the sample also encode this CDR3. This chain joins TRBV29-1 and TRBJ1-1; 7 positions agree with TRBD1. The CDR3 is made up of 13 amino acids. V was clipped by 6 bases and J by 5 bases; unmatched bases: 9. The germline V gene encodes CDR1 SQVTM and CDR2 ANQGSEA. CDR3 protein: CSVARQGRTEAFF. The CDR3, as DNA: TGCAGCGTCGCCCGACAGGGAAGGACTGAAGCTTTCTTT.

V and J are TRBV27 and TRBJ2-5; 8 bases agree with TRBD1. V trimming: 4 bases; J trimming: 4 bases; junction bases outside the gene matches: 11. The V gene's germline CDR1 is MNHEY and CDR2 SMNVEV (reference sequence). The CDR3 length is 16 residues. CDR3 nucleotide sequence: TGTGCCAGCAGTTCCATAGACAGGGGCCGGGCAGAGACCCAGTACTTC. Its translation: CASSSIDRGRAETQYF.

This chain connects TRBV19 to TRBJ1-2; the D is unclear. This CDR3 is 11 amino acids long. V lost 6 bases to trimming and J lost 3 bases, with 5 bases between them. CDR1 and CDR2 (germline): LNHDA, SQIVND (reference sequence). CDR3 bases: TGTGCCAGTAGCCGGGACTATGGCTACACCTTC. Its translation is CASSRDYGYTF.

The chain couples TRBV29-1 to TRBJ2-5, with a weak D call TRBD1 (5 bases). Between the trimmed V and J ends, which lost 6 bases and 1 base, there was a span of 18 bases. This CDR3 spans 15 amino acids. CDR1 and CDR2 from the germline V gene are SQVTM and ANQGSEA. The DNA of the CDR3 is TGCAGCGTCGGACAACAAGGACAAGTCCAAGAGACCCAGTACTTC. Protein: CSVGQQGQVQETQYF.

This clone showed up just once. The rearrangement links TRBV3-1 (or the pseudogene TRBV3-2) to TRBJ2-1, with 13 bases fitting TRBD2. Germline V gives CDR1 LGHDT, CDR2 YNNKEL (reference sequence). V trimming: 4 bases; J trimming: 6 bases; junction bases outside the gene matches: 3. The CDR3 is made up of 15 amino acids. In DNA, the CDR3 is TGTGCCAGCAGCCGGACTAGCGGGGGTTCCAATGAGCAGTTCTTC. This encodes CASSRTSGGSNEQFF.

This chain uses TRBV15 with TRBJ2-1; the match to TRBD2 covers 10 bases. The V and J ends lost 2 bases and 7 bases, in that order; junction bases with no gene match: 5. CDR1 is LNHNV and CDR2 is YYDKDF in the germline V gene (reference sequence). CDR3 length equals 15 residues. Written as DNA, the CDR3 is TGTGCCACCAGCAGAAAGCGGGAGGGCCTAAATGAGCAGTTCTTC. Protein product: CATSRKREGLNEQFF. The variable domain in full, with the rest retrieved from reference TRBV15 and TRBJ2-1, is DAMVIQNPRYQVTQFGKPVTLSCSQTLNHNVMYWYQQKSSQAPKLLFHYYDKDFNNEADTPDNFQSRRPNTSFCFLDIRSPGLGDTAMYLCATSRKREGLNEQFFGPGTRLTVL.

The chain uses TRBV2 and TRBJ2-7; TRBD2 matches 9 bases. Germline V gives CDR1 SNHLY, CDR2 FYNNEI. V shed 3 bases and J 6 bases; nucleotides not matched to a gene: 9. The CDR3 covers 15 residues. Here the CDR3 DNA reads TGTGCCAGCAGTGAGTCTAGCGGGACCCCACTCGAGCAGTACTTC. This translates into CASSESSGTPLEQYF.

The chain couples TRBV30 to TRBJ1-3, with D possibly TRBD1 on 6 matching bases. The V gene's germline CDR1 is GTSNPN and CDR2 SVGIG (reference sequence). The CDR3 totals 16 residues. V was shortened by 2 bases and J by 2 bases, with 16 bases between the two germline ends. This CDR3 reads CAWSQTRTAAGNTIYF. In DNA form, the CDR3 reads TGTGCCTGGAGTCAAACGAGGACAGCCGCTGGAAACACCATATATTTT.